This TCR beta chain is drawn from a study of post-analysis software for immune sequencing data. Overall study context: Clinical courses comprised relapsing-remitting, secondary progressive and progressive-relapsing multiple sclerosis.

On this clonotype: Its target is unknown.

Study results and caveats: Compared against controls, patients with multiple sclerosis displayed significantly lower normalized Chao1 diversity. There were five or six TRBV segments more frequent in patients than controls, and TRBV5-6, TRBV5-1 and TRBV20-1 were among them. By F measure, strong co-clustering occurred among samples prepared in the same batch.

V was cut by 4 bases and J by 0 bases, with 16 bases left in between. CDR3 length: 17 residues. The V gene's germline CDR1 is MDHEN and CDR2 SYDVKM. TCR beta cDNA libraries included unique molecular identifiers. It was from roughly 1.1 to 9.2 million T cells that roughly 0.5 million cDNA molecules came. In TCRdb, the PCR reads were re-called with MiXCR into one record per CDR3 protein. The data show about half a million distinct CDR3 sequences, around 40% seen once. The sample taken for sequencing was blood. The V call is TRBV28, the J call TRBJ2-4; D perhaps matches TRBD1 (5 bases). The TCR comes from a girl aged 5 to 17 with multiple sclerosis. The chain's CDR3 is CASSSIRAWGAKNIQYF. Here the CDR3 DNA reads TGTGCCAGCAGTTCCATCAGGGCCTGGGGAGCCAAAAACATTCAGTACTTC.